The clone carrying this T cell receptor (beta chain) was recorded many times. This entry belongs to a study of HIV-infected patients and healthy controls. Reverse transcription used roughly 480 ng RNA and constant-region primers for alpha and beta. Separate chain-specific third strand synthesis with multiplexing indices produced the alpha and beta libraries. Each CDR3 protein gets one entry after TCRdb re-called the 5' RACE reads with MiXCR. The sample includes 10,000 to 11,000 distinct CDR3 sequences, over 9.5% of them seen just once. The repertoire came from unfractionated whole blood and reflected all unsorted peripheral T cells. The clonotype comes from an adult with HIV infection. The sample here was blood, taken before antiretroviral therapy.

The CDR3 DNA follows: TGTGCCAGCAGGGCGGGGAGCACAGATACGCAGTATTTT. Translation: CASRAGSTDTQYF. The rearrangement joins TRBV28 to TRBJ2-3; a possible D gene is TRBD2 (6 bases). The CDR3 covers 13 residues. Germline V gene lookup returns CDR1 MDHEN and CDR2 SYDVKM. V was clipped by 6 bases and J by 0 bases, with 7 bases between them.